These 20 T cell receptor beta chains originate from one sample sequenced in a study of post-analysis software for immune sequencing data. Their antigen targets remain unknown. Overall study findings and caveats: About five TRBV segments were more frequent in patients than controls; TRBV5-6, TRBV5-1 and TRBV20-1 belonged to this group.

Unique molecular identifiers were carried by the TCR beta cDNA libraries. TCRdb re-called the PCR reads through MiXCR, storing one row per CDR3 protein. Of 800,000 to 950,000 distinct CDR3 sequences listed, roughly half were seen once; the top ten hold 4% to 5.5%. The sequenced material came from blood. Source of these receptors: a girl aged 10 to 17 with multiple sclerosis.

This rearrangement joins TRBV12-3 or TRBV12-4 to TRBJ2-3; TRBD2 is a possible D gene (5 bases). V shed 6 bases and J shed 0 bases, with 19 bases lying between them. This CDR3 contains 17 residues. CDR3 DNA: TGTGCCAGCAGAACCGGGATCTTCTACCCTAGCACAGATACGCAGTATTTT. Protein: CASRTGIFYPSTDTQYF.

Concerning this clonotype itself: The junction departs from germline at one end; a sequencing error may be responsible. This chain connects TRBV7-7 to TRBJ2-1; 7 bases line up with TRBD2. Germline values: CDR1 SSHAT, CDR2 FNYEAQ (reference sequence). The CDR3 runs to 15 residues. CDR3 protein: CASSPYLGGFNEQFF. As DNA, the CDR3 is TGTGCTAGCAGCCCGTATCTGGGAGGGTTTAATGAGCAGTTCTTC.

This clonotype was counted only a few times. The chain has TRBV5-1 and TRBJ2-4, with 13 positions matching TRBD2. This CDR3 is built from 17 residues. Germline-derived CDR1 and CDR2 are SGHRS and YFSETQ. V shed 4 bases, J shed 6 bases, and the junction held 10 bases outside the gene matches. The CDR3 spells CASSQGLAGRIGNIQYF. CDR3 nucleotide sequence: TGCGCCAGCAGCCAGGGACTAGCGGGGCGGATTGGAAACATTCAGTACTTC. Based on the CDR3 plus reference TRBV5-1 and TRBJ2-4, the full variable domain is KAGVTQTPRYLIKTRGQQVTLSCSPISGHRSVSWYQQTPGQGLQFLFEYFSETQRNKGNFPGRFSGRQFSNSRSEMNVSTLELGDSALYLCASSQGLAGRIGNIQYFGAGTRLSVL.

This clonotype was counted a few times. V gene TRBV29-1 combines with J gene TRBJ2-1; 10 bases agree with TRBD1. The germline V gene has CDR1 SQVTM and CDR2 ANQGSEA. The CDR3 consists of 16 residues. Trimming removed 7 bases from V and 5 bases from J; junction bases left unmatched: 14. The CDR3 protein is CSAGPSDRGHNNEQFF. The CDR3 DNA reads as TGCAGCGCTGGACCCTCAGACAGGGGGCACAACAATGAGCAGTTCTTC.

The chain has TRBV20-1 and TRBJ1-2; 9 bases line up with TRBD1. Germline V gene data show CDR1 as DFQATT and CDR2 as SNEGSKA (reference sequence). This CDR3 is 14 amino acids long. With V trimmed by 3 bases and J by 1 base, 3 bases remained unmatched. CDR3 sequence: CSASRTGVNYGYTF. The CDR3 DNA follows: TGCAGTGCTAGCCGGACAGGGGTTAACTATGGCTACACCTTC.

In nucleotides, the CDR3 is TGCAGTGCTAGCAGTCCGGGGCGACGGGCCTTGAACACTGAAGCTTTCTTT. This translates into CSASSPGRRALNTEAFF. This chain connects TRBV20-1 to TRBJ1-1, with a weak D call TRBD1 (5 bases). The V and J ends lost 3 bases and 0 bases respectively, with 20 bases between them. This CDR3 is 17 amino acids long. Looked up from germline, CDR1 is DFQATT and CDR2 is SNEGSKA (reference sequence).

The chain is built from TRBV2 and TRBJ2-7; D gene ambiguous. The J call may be incorrect, as the DNA end agrees better with TRBJ2-5. Germline V gene sequence: CDR1 SNHLY, CDR2 FYNNEI. The CDR3 sequence is 15 residues long. The CDR3 sequence is CASTESYRTRETQYF. The DNA of the CDR3 is TGTGCCAGCACCGAATCTTATAGGACCCGGGAGACCCAGTACTTC.

The chain couples TRBV20-1 to TRBJ2-5; D not certain. The end of the DNA fits TRBJ2-7 better, so the J call may be wrong. CDR3 length equals 15 residues. Germline CDR1 DFQATT, CDR2 SNEGSKA (reference sequence). The CDR3 sequence is CSVVGYELQTYEQYF. Written as DNA, the CDR3 is TGCAGTGTAGTAGGATACGAACTCCAAACCTACGAGCAGTACTTC.

This clonotype was counted a few times. The gene calls are TRBV6-6 and TRBJ2-7; D gene uncertain. This CDR3 spans 13 amino acids. The V gene lost 2 bases and the J gene lost 0 bases, with 5 bases spanning the gap. Germline CDR1 MNHNY, CDR2 SVGAGI (reference sequence). The CDR3, as DNA: TGTGCCAGCAGTTACACAGTCTCCTACGAGCAGTACTTC. Amino acids: CASSYTVSYEQYF.

This clonotype appeared a single time. This rearrangement joins TRBV20-1 to TRBJ2-7, with D uncertain. Trimming left V 3 bases short and J 3 bases short, with 12 bases between. From germline, CDR1 is DFQATT and CDR2 SNEGSKA (reference sequence). This CDR3 has 13 residues. As DNA, the CDR3 is TGCAGTGCTAGCGGGTTGGGGAACTACGAGCAGTACTTC. Its translation is CSASGLGNYEQYF.

The rearrangement links TRBV5-6 to TRBJ1-4; 7 bases align to TRBD1. The CDR3 totals 14 residues. The germline V gene has CDR1 SGHDT and CDR2 YYEEEE. Trimming removed 3 bases from V and 3 bases from J; junction bases left unmatched: 2. The CDR3 nucleotides are TGTGCCAGCAGCTCCGGGACAGCTAATGAAAAACTGTTTTTT. Amino acids: CASSSGTANEKLFF.

This clonotype has more than one count but fewer than ten. V and J are TRBV12-3 or TRBV12-4 and TRBJ1-1; D not certain. The CDR3 contains 12 residues. Trimming stripped 5 bases from V and 5 bases from J, with 9 bases between. The CDR3 DNA is TGTGCCAGCAGTCTATTCTCTACTGAAGCTTTCTTT. Translating gives CASSLFSTEAFF.

Turning to this clonotype: The junction departs from germline at one end; a sequencing error may be responsible. J is TRBJ1-2 and V is TRBV5-1; perhaps TRBD1 as D (5 bases). The CDR3 extends over 14 amino acids. From germline, CDR1 is SGHRS and CDR2 YFSETQ. The CDR3 DNA reads TGCGCCAGCGGCTTCGGACAACCTCTGGATGGCTACACCTTC. Its translation is CASGFGQPLDGYTF. Using reference TRBV5-1 and TRBJ1-2 for the parts outside the CDR3, the full variable domain is KAGVTQTPRYLIKTRGQQVTLSCSPISGHRSVSWYQQTPGQGLQFLFEYFSETQRNKGNFPGRFSGRQFSNSRSEMNVSTLELGDSALYLCASGFGQPLDGYTFGSGTRLTVV.

This clonotype was picked up one time. The chain combines TRBV7-9 with TRBJ2-3; D tentatively fits TRBD1 or TRBD2 (5 bases each). Germline V CDR1 and CDR2: SEHNR, FQNEAQ (reference sequence). The CDR3 is 16 amino acids. V was trimmed by 2 bases and J by 2 bases, leaving 14 bases between them. The CDR3, as DNA: TGTGCCAGCAGCTTAAAGAGGGGCGTTCTCACAGATACGCAGTATTTT. It translates to CASSLKRGVLTDTQYF. Variable domain in full (rest from reference TRBV7-9 and TRBJ2-3): DTGVSQNPRHKITKRGQNVTFRCDPISEHNRLYWYRQTLGQGPEFLTYFQNEAQLEKSRLLSDRFSAERPKGSFSTLEIQRTEQGDSAMYLCASSLKRGVLTDTQYFGPGTRLTVL.

CDR3 in amino acids: CSAVRNGELFF. The CDR3 DNA reads TGCAGTGCGGTCCGAAACGGGGAGCTGTTTTTT. This chain joins TRBV20-1 and TRBJ2-2; D not resolved. This CDR3 spans 11 amino acids. Germline CDR1 DFQATT, CDR2 SNEGSKA (reference sequence). Between the trimmed V and J ends, which lost 6 bases and 7 bases, there was a span of 9 bases.

The gene calls are TRBV20-1 and TRBJ2-4, with 9 nucleotides matching TRBD1. The V gene's germline CDR1 is DFQATT and CDR2 SNEGSKA (reference sequence). J gave up 4 bases and V 3 bases, and 7 bases lay outside the gene matches. The CDR3 length is 15 residues. CDR3 nucleotides: TGCAGTGCTAGGCCCCTTGGACAGGGGAAAAACATTCAGTACTTC. This gives the protein CSARPLGQGKNIQYF.

The chain is built from TRBV5-1 and TRBJ2-5; 10 nucleotides agree with TRBD2. V lost 0 bases and J lost 5; bases outside the gene matches: 10. The germline gives CDR1 SGHRS, CDR2 YFSETQ. This CDR3 is built from 17 residues. The CDR3 coding sequence is TGCGCCAGCAGCTTGGCCGAGCGGGAGGGTCCATGGGAGACCCAGTACTTC. Protein product: CASSLAEREGPWETQYF.

CDR3 loop: CASSQGGPIVEQYF. The CDR3 region has the DNA TGCGCCAGCAGCCAAGGGGGGCCGATAGTCGAGCAGTACTTC. The chain joins TRBV5-1 to TRBJ2-7, with D perhaps assigned TRBD1 or TRBD2 (6 bases each). The CDR3 runs to 14 residues. In germline, CDR1 is SGHRS, CDR2 YFSETQ. Trimming took 4 bases from V and 6 from J, leaving 17 bases between them.

This clonotype appeared a few times. The J gene is TRBJ2-2, the V gene TRBV29-1; D remains unclear. Per germline, CDR1 SQVTM and CDR2 ANQGSEA. V lost 0 bases, J lost 4 bases, and 12 bases lay in between. This CDR3 has 15 residues. The CDR3 nucleotides are TGCAGCGTTGAAGATTGGACCTCAGGCACCGGGGAGCTGTTTTTT. Encoded protein: CSVEDWTSGTGELFF.

The CDR3 reads CASSQEWMTSASYEQYF. CDR3 coding DNA: TGCGCCAGCAGCCAAGAGTGGATGACTAGCGCGTCCTACGAGCAGTACTTC. The chain recombines TRBV4-1 with TRBJ2-7, with 8 positions matching TRBD2. V gave up 0 bases and J gave up 1 base; unmatched junction bases: 8. CDR3 length: 17 amino acids. Germline V CDR1 and CDR2: MGHRA, YSYEKL.